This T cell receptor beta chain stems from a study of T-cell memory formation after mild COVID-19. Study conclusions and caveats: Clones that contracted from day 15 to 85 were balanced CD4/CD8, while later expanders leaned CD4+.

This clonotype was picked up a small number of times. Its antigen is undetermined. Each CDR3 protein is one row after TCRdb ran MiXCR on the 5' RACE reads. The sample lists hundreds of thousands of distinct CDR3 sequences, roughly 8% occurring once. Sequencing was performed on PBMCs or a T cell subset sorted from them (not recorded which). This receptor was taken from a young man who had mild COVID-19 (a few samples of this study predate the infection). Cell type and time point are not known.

This CDR3 is CASSFWTGYQETQYF. DNA of the CDR3: TGTGCCAGCAGCTTCTGGACTGGATACCAAGAGACCCAGTACTTC. This chain connects TRBV7-9 to TRBJ2-5, with D perhaps matching TRBD2 (5 bases). The length of the CDR3 is 15 residues. Germline values: CDR1 SEHNR, CDR2 FQNEAQ (reference sequence). Between the trimmed V and J ends, which lost 3 bases and 0 bases, there was a span of 11 bases.